This T cell receptor beta chain was observed in a study of shared clonotypes between healthy human individuals. Germline V gene data show CDR1 as MNHNS and CDR2 as SASEGT. The CDR3 totals 15 residues. V lost 6 bases, J lost 4 bases, and 11 bases stayed unmatched. Sorted-subset replicate PCRs used about 200 ng DNA, about 30,000 T cell genomes. The protocol was immunoSEQ multiplex PCR, while the TCRdb copy is restricted to in-frame clones and leaves out a portion. This sample has approximately 1,000,000 clones, with approximately 80% found just once. The chain combines TRBV6-1 with TRBJ2-7, with 8 bases aligning to TRBD1. The sequence derives from a man between 18 and 29 years old in good health. Some clones in this sample may be carry-over from other donors' samples. The material sequenced was memory CD4+ T cells from PBMCs. Subset denoted: CD45RA-negative fraction. The CDR3, as DNA: TGTGCCAGCAGGTCCGACAGGGGAAAGGCTTACGAGCAGTACTTC. Its protein product is CASRSDRGKAYEQYF.